Below, one T cell receptor (beta chain) is given with its context. What it binds is unknown. At one of its ends the junction is not consistent with the germline gene, which may arise from a read error. This sample was included in a study of CD8 T cells in Susac syndrome. At the level of the study: Among the Susac syndrome patients sequenced, over five had active disease and 8 or 9 were in remission.

CDR1 is SGDLS and CDR2 is YYNGEE in the germline V gene. The CDR3 sequence is 14 residues long. Study outcomes and limitations: No clonal expansion appeared among CD4+ T cells in Susac patients. The TCR sequencing and HLA analysis in the study involved a relatively small number of individuals, as the study acknowledged.

It was with random hexamers that about 0.45 to 1 ug RNA was reverse transcribed. A single record per CDR3 protein comes from TCRdb applying MiXCR to the immunoSEQ multiplex PCR reads. Counted here are more than 110,000 distinct CDR3 sequences, 95% occurring once; the ten biggest clones make up around 0.15%. Sequenced material: CD4+ T cells from PBMCs. The chain joins TRBV9 to TRBJ2-1; the D gene is possibly TRBD2 (6 bases). The sequence was collected from a human donor with Susac syndrome. CDR3: CASSGRDSDNEQFF. The CDR3 DNA reads as TGTGCCAGCAGCGGGAGGGACTCCGACAATGAGCAGTTCTTC.